This T cell receptor beta chain was captured in a study of early T cells in non-severe SARS-CoV-2 infection. Whole-study context: Sequencing of unsorted whole blood was done on bulk RNA, leaving chains unpaired.

General study results and limits: The matching step, a VDJdb search, favored anti-spike CD8 responses and missed private and CD4 specificities.

Individually, cDNA molecules had unique molecular identifiers attached to them. TCRdb ran MiXCR on the 5' RACE reads and lists one entry per CDR3 protein. There are about 56,000 distinct CDR3 sequences in the sample; about 10% occur only once, and 6.5% lies in the top ten. Concerning this clonotype: Its antigen is not known.

The TCR sequence derives from an adult who was a healthcare worker with PCR-confirmed SARS-CoV-2 infection or an uninfected control (not recorded which). The sequenced material came from whole blood.

CDR3 sequence (DNA): TGTGCCTGGTGGAGGGGGGGATCTGGGGCCAACGTCCTGACTTTC. This encodes CAWWRGGSGANVLTF. This chain joins TRBV30 and TRBJ2-6, with D maybe TRBD2 (7 bases). Per germline, CDR1 GTSNPN and CDR2 SVGIG (reference sequence). Between the trimmed V and J ends, which lost 5 bases and 1 base, there was a span of 12 bases. This CDR3 contains 15 residues.